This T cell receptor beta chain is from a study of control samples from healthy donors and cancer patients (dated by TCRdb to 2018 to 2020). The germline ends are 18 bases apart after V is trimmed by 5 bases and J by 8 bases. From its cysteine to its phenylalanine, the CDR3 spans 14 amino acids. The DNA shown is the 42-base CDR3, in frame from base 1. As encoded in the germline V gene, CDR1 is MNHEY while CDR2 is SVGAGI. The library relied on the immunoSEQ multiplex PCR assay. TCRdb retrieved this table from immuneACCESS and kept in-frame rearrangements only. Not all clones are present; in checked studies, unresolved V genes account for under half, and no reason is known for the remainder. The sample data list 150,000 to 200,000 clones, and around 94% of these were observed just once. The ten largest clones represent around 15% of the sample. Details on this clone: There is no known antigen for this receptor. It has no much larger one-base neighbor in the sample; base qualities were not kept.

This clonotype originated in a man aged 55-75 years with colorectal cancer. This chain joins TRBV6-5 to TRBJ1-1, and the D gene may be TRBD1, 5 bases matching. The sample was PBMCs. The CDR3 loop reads CASSQKGYSGEAFF. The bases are TGTGCCAGCAGTCAAAAGGGGTACAGTGGGGAAGCTTTCTTT.